The T cell receptor (beta chain) under discussion was sequenced for a study of CD8+ T cells in alopecia areata. V dropped 4 bases and J dropped 3 bases, with 11 bases sitting between them. The germline gives CDR1 SGHDT, CDR2 YYEEEE. The CDR3 consists of 13 residues. Reverse transcription of extracted RNA yielded cDNA, which provided the sequencing template. The table came from immunoSEQ multiplex PCR; TCRdb's copy has only in-frame clones and leaves some out. The repertoire includes some 120,000 clones, under 65% of them detected once, and 5% to 7% sits in the top ten. As for treatment: oral pan-JAK inhibitor, 5-10 mg twice daily.

The clonotype comes from a human donor with alopecia areata. Material: CD4+ T cells sorted from blood, obtained at week 4, from a patient treated with tofacitinib. The V and J genes are TRBV5-6 and TRBJ2-7; a possible D gene is TRBD1 (6 bases). In DNA form, the CDR3 reads TGTGCCAGCAGCCGACAGGAGCTCTACGAGCAGTACTTC. This encodes CASSRQELYEQYF.